This TCR beta chain was recovered during a study of CD8 T cells in Susac syndrome. Study results and caveats: Within total CD8+ repertoires, around 15 Susac-specific public clones were found, and within CD8+ TEMRA repertoires, five. In TEMRA cells and active patients, CD8+ clonal expansion in Susac reached its peak.

This clonotype was seen just once. Its antigen is unidentified. Roughly 0.5 to 1 ug RNA was reverse transcribed with random hexamers. TCRdb analysed the immunoSEQ multiplex PCR reads with MiXCR anew, one entry per CDR3 protein. The sample has roughly 190,000 distinct CDR3 sequences; over 90% are singletons. This TCR came from a human donor with Susac syndrome. Material for sequencing was CD8+ T cells from PBMCs.

The CDR3 sequence: CASSGGRALHEQYF. DNA of the CDR3: TGTGCCAGTTCTGGCGGGAGGGCCCTCCACGAGCAGTACTTC. The rearrangement uses TRBV9 and TRBJ2-7, with 9 bases identical to TRBD2. The CDR3 has 14 residues. Unmatched junction bases numbered 11, after V lost 8 bases and J lost 5 bases. CDR1 is SGDLS and CDR2 is YYNGEE in the germline V gene. Full variable domain (rest looked up from reference TRBV9 and TRBJ2-7): DSGVTQTPKHLITATGQRVTLRCSPRSGDLSVYWYQQSLDQGLQFLIQYYNGEERAKGNILERFSAQQFPDLHSELNLSSLELGDSALYFCASSGGRALHEQYFGPGTRLTVT.